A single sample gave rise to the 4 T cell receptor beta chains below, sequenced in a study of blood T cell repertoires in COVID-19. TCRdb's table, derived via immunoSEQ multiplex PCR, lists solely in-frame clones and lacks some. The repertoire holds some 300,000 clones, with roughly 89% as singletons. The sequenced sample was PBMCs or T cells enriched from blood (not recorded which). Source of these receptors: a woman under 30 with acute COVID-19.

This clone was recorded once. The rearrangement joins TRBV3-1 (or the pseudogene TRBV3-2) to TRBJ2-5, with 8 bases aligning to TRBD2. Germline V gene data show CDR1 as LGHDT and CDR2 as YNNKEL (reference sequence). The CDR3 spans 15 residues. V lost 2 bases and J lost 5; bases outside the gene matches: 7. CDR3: CASSQHSGNSETQYF. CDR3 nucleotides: TGTGCCAGCAGCCAACATAGCGGGAACTCGGAGACCCAGTACTTC.

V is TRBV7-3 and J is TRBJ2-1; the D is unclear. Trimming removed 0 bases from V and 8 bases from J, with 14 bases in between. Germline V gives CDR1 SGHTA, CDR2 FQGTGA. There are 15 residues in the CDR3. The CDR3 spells CASSLTVSLRYEQFF. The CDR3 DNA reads TGTGCCAGCAGCTTAACGGTTAGCTTGAGGTATGAGCAGTTCTTC.

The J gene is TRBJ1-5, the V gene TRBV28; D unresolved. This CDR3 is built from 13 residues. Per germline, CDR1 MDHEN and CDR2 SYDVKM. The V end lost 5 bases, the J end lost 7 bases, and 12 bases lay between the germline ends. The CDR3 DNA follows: TGTGCCAGCAGTCTCCTCTCCTCCCAGCCCCAGCATTTT. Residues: CASSLLSSQPQHF. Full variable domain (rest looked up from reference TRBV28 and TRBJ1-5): DVKVTQSSRYLVKRTGEKVFLECVQDMDHENMFWYRQDPGLGLRLIYFSYDVKMKEKGDIPEGYSVSREKKERFSLILESASTNQTSMYLCASSLLSSQPQHFGDGTRLSIL.

The CDR3 loop is CASSYLAGPVEAFF. The CDR3 DNA reads TGTGCCAGCAGTTACCTCGCAGGCCCCGTTGAAGCTTTCTTT. The chain joins TRBV6-5 to TRBJ1-1; D unresolved. The V end was cut by 2 bases, the J end by 7 bases, with 14 bases between. CDR3 length equals 14 residues. Germline assignment: CDR1 MNHEY and CDR2 SVGAGI.